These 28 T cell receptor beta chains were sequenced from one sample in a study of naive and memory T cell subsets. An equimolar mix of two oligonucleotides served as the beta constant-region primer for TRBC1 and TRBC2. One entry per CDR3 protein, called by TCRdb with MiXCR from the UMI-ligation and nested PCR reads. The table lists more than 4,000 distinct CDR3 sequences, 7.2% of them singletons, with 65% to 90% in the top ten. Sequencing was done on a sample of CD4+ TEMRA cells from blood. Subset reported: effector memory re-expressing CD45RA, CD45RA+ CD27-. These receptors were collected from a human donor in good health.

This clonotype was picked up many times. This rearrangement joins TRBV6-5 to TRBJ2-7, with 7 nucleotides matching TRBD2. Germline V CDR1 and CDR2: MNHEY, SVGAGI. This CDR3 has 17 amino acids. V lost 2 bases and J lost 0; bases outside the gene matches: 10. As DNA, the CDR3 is TGTGCCAGCAGTTACACCTTTGGAAGCGGGACCTCCTACGAGCAGTACTTC. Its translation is CASSYTFGSGTSYEQYF.

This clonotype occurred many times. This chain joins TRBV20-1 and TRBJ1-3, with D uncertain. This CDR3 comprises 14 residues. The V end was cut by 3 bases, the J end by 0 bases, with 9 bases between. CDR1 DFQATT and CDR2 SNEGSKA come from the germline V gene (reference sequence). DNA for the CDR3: TGCAGTGCTAGGTTACATCTCTCTGGAAACACCATATATTTT. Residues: CSARLHLSGNTIYF.

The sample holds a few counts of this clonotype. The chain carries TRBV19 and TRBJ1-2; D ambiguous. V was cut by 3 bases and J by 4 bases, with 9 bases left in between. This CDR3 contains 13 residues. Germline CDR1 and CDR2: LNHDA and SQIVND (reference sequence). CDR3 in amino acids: CASSIKSSYGYTF. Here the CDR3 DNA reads TGTGCCAGTAGTATCAAATCGTCCTATGGCTACACCTTC.

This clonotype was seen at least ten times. The CDR3 DNA reads as TGTGCCAGCAGTTACTCGGCTAGCGGGAGTGAGACCCAGTACTTC. Protein: CASSYSASGSETQYF. The chain couples TRBV6-2 or TRBV6-3 to TRBJ2-5; the match to TRBD2 covers 10 bases. This CDR3 region has 15 residues. V trimming: 0 bases; J trimming: 5 bases; junction bases outside the gene matches: 3. Germline lookup yields CDR1 MNHEY and CDR2 SVGEGT.

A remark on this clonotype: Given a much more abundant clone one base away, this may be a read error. The CDR3 coding sequence is TGTGCCAGTAGTTGCCAGGCTTATGGCTACACCTTC. Translated, it gives CASSCQAYGYTF. The V and J genes are TRBV19 and TRBJ1-2; D is unresolved. The CDR3 length is 12 residues. Germline CDR1 is LNHDA and CDR2 is SQIVND (reference sequence). Trimming removed 5 bases at V and 5 bases at J, with 9 bases between.

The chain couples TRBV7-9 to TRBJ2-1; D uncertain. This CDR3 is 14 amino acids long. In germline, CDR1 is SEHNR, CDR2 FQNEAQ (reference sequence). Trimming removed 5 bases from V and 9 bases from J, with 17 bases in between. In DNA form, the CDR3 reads TGTGCCAGCAGCCCGACCACGGCGATGACTGAGCAGTTCTTC. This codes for CASSPTTAMTEQFF.

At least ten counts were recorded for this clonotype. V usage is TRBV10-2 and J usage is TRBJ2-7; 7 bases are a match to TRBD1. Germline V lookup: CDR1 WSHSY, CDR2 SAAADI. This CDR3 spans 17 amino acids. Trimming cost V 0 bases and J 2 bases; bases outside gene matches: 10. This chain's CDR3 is CASSESGTAPTPYEQYF. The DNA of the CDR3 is TGCGCCAGCAGTGAGTCCGGGACAGCTCCGACCCCCTACGAGCAGTACTTC.

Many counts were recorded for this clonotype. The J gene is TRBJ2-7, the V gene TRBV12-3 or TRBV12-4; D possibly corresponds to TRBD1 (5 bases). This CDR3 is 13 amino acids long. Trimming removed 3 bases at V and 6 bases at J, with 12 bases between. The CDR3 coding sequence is TGTGCCAGCAGTTTCTGGGGCGACGGCGAGCAGTACTTC. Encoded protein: CASSFWGDGEQYF.

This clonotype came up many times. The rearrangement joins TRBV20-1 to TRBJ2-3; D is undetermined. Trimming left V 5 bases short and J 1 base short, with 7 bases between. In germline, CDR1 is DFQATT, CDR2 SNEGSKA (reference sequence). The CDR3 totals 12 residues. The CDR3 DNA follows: TGCAGTGCTCCCGCAGGCACAGATACGCAGTATTTT. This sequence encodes CSAPAGTDTQYF.

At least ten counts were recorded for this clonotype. The CDR3 here is CASSLPRAGTGGQPQHF. Here the CDR3 DNA reads TGTGCCAGCAGTTTACCGCGCGCAGGGACAGGGGGTCAACCCCAGCATTTT. The V call is TRBV28, the J call TRBJ1-5; 11 bases are a match to TRBD1. CDR3 length: 17 amino acids. In germline, CDR1 is MDHEN, CDR2 SYDVKM. Germline trimming cut 2 bases from V and 10 bases from J; bases unmatched to any gene: 13.

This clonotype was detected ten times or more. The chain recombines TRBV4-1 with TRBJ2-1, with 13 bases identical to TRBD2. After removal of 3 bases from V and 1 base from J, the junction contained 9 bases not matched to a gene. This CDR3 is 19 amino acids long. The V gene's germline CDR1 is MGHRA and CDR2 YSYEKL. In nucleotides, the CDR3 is TGCGCCAGCAGCCAGGCCGGACTAGCGGGAGTTAGGTCCTACAATGAGCAGTTCTTC. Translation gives CASSQAGLAGVRSYNEQFF.

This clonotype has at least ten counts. Here the CDR3 reads CASSLAGPTNQPQHF. The CDR3 nucleotides read TGTGCCAGCAGCTTAGCGGGACCGACCAATCAGCCCCAGCATTTT. V is TRBV7-2 and J is TRBJ1-5; D is possibly TRBD1 (5 bases). Germline V gene sequence: CDR1 SGHTA, CDR2 FQGNSA. The V gene lost 0 bases and the J gene lost 3 bases, with 9 bases spanning the gap. The length of the CDR3 is 15 residues.

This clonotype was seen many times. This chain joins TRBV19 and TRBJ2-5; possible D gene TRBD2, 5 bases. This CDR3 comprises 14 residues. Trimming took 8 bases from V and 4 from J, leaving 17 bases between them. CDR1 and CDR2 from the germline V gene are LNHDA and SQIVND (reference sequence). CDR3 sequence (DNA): TGTGCCAGTGGCAGTCGCCTGGCGGGAGAGACCCAGTACTTC. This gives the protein CASGSRLAGETQYF.

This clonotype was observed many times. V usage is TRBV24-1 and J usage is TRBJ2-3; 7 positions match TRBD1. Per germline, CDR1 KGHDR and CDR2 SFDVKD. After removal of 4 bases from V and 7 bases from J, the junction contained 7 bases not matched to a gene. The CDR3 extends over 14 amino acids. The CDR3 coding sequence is TGTGCCACCAGTGACCAAGGGACAGTTAATACGCAGTATTTT. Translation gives CATSDQGTVNTQYF.

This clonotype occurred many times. The CDR3 bases are TGCAGTCCGAGAGGAGGGAATCACGAGCAGTACTTC. It translates to CSPRGGNHEQYF. The chain joins TRBV20-1 to TRBJ2-7, with D tentatively TRBD2 (6 bases). V lost 8 bases and J lost 5, with 16 bases in between. The CDR3 sequence is 12 residues long. From germline, CDR1 is DFQATT and CDR2 SNEGSKA (reference sequence).

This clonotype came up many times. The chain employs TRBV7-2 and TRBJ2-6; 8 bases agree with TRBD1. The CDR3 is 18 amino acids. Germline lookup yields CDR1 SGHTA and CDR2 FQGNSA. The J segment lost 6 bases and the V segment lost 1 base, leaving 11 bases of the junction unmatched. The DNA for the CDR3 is TGTGCCAGCAGCTTAGGGGACAACAGGGGGTGGAAGGCCAACGTCCTGACTTTC. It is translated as CASSLGDNRGWKANVLTF.

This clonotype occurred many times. CDR3 DNA sequence: TGCAGTGCCGAATTCACCGGGACTAGCGGAGAGCAGTACTTC. Amino acid sequence: CSAEFTGTSGEQYF. The genes are TRBV20-1 and TRBJ2-7; 11 bases match TRBD2. Per the germline V gene, CDR1 is DFQATT and CDR2 is SNEGSKA (reference sequence). V dropped 6 bases and J dropped 7; count of bases not matched to a gene: 11. The CDR3 is 14 residues long.

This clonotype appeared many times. The CDR3: CSVVVPRRRLPYEQYF. The DNA for the CDR3 is TGCAGCGTTGTTGTTCCTCGGCGACGGCTACCCTACGAGCAGTACTTC. The rearrangement joins TRBV29-1 to TRBJ2-7, with D unresolved. V lost 4 bases, J lost 2 bases, and 21 bases lay in between. The CDR3 length is 16 residues. Germline CDR1 SQVTM, CDR2 ANQGSEA.

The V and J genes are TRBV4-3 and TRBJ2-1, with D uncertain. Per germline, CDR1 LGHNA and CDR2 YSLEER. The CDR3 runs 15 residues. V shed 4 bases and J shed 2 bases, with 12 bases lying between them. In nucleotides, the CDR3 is TGCGCCAGCAGCCCACTGACTGGCCCCTACAATGAGCAGTTCTTC. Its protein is CASSPLTGPYNEQFF.

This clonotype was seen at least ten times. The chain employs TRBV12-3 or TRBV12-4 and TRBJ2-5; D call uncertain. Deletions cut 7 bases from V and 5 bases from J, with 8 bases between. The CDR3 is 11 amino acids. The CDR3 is CASTVGETQYF. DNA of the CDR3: TGTGCCAGCACTGTGGGGGAGACCCAGTACTTC.

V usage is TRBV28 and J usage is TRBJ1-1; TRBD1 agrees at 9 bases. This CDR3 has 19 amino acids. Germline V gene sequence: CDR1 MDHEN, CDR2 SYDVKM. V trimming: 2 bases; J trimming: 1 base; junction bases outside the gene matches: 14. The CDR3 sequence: CASSLPRYTGQGWNTEAFF. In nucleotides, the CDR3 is TGTGCCAGCAGTTTACCGCGCTACACGGGACAGGGATGGAACACTGAAGCTTTCTTT.

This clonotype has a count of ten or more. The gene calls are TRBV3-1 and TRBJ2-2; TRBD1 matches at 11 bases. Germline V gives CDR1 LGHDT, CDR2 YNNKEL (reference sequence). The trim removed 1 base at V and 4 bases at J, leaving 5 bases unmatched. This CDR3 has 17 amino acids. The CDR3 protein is CASSQVGGTGGTGELFF. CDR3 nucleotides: TGTGCCAGCAGCCAAGTCGGGGGGACAGGGGGCACCGGGGAGCTGTTTTTT.

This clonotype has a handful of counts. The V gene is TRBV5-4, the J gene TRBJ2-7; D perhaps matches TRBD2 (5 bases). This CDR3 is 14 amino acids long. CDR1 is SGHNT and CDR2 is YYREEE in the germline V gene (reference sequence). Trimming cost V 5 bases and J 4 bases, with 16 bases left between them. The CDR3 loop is CASRKFGEGYEQYF. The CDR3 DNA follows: TGTGCCAGCAGAAAATTCGGTGAGGGTTACGAGCAGTACTTC.

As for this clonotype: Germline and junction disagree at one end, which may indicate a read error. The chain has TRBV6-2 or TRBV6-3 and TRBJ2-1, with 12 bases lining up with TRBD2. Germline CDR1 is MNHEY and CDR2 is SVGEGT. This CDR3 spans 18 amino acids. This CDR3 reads CASSYFRASGRGYNEQLF. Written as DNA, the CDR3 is TGTGCCAGCAGTTACTTTCGGGCTAGCGGGAGGGGCTACAATGAGCAGCTCTTC.

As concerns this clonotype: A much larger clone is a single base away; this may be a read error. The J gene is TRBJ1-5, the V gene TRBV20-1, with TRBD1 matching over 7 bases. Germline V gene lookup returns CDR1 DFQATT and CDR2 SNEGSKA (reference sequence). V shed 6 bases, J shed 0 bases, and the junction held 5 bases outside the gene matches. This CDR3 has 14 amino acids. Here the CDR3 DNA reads TGCAGTGCCGGGACAGCGAGTAGCAATCAGCCCCAGCATTTT. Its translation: CSAGTASSNQPQHF.

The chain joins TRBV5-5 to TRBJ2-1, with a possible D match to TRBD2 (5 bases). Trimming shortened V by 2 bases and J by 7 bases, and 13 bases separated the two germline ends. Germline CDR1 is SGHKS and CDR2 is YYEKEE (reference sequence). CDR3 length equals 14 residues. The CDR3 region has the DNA TGTGCCAGCAGCTTCGGCGGGCGTGGGAATGAGCAGTTCTTC. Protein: CASSFGGRGNEQFF.

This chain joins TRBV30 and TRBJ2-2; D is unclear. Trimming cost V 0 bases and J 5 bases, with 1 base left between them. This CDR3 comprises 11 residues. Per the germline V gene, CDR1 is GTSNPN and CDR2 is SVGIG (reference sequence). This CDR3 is CAWSVTGELFF. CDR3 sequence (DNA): TGTGCCTGGAGTGTAACCGGGGAGCTGTTTTTT. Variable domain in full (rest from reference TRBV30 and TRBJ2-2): SQTIHQWPATLVQPVGSPLSLECTVEGTSNPNLYWYRQAAGRGLQLLFYSVGIGQISSEVPQNLSASRPQDRQFILSSKKLLLSDSGFYLCAWSVTGELFFGEGSRLTVL.

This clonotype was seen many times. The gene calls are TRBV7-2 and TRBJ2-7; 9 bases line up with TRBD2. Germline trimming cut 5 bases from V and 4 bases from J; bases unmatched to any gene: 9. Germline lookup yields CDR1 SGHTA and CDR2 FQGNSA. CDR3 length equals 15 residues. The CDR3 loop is CASSGADLAGYEQYF. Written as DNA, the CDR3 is TGTGCCAGCAGCGGGGCGGACCTAGCGGGATACGAGCAGTACTTC.